The rows below give T cell receptor beta chains drawn from one sample of a study of blood T cell repertoires in COVID-19. Libraries were prepared by immunoSEQ multiplex PCR; TCRdb keeps only in-frame clonotypes and omits some of them. The sample records roughly 64,000 clones, 85% to 90% being singletons. The sample comprised peripheral blood. The receptor set was obtained from a man between 45 and 60 years old with active COVID-19. The CDR3 runs from the conserved cysteine through the conserved F or W. D genes are given only for firm matches. Clone size is not always given. Where it is, it says once, few, many or a class for expanded clones.

d_gene,abundance,j_gene,v_gene,CDR3aa,CDR3nt
NA,NA,TRBJ1-2,TRBV6-5,CASSYSYQQANYGYTF,TGTGCCAGCAGTTACTCTTATCAACAAGCTAACTATGGCTACACCTTC
NA,NA,TRBJ1-2,TRBV2,CASSENRETGYTF,TGTGCCAGCAGCGAGAACAGGGAGACTGGCTACACCTTC
NA,NA,TRBJ2-3,TRBV18,CASSPLGGASTDTQYF,TGTGCCAGCTCACCACTGGGCGGGGCTAGCACAGATACGCAGTATTTT
TRBD1,few,TRBJ2-7,TRBV4-1,CASSQEIDREAYEQYF,TGCGCCAGCAGCCAAGAAATCGACAGGGAAGCCTACGAGCAGTACTTC
NA,NA,TRBJ1-4,TRBV29-1,CSAQRGGEKLFF,TGCAGCGCACAGAGGGGGGGTGAAAAACTGTTTTTT
TRBD1,NA,TRBJ2-7,TRBV12-3/TRBV12-4,CASSGQGYEQYF,TGTGCCAGCAGTGGACAGGGATACGAGCAGTACTTC
TRBD1,NA,TRBJ1-2,TRBV18,CASSSDQGAGYGYTF,TGTGCCAGCTCATCCGACCAGGGGGCCGGCTATGGCTACACCTTC
NA,NA,TRBJ1-2,TRBV6-1,CASSEPGEGINYGYTF,TGTGCCAGCAGTGAACCGGGGGAGGGGATTAATTATGGCTACACCTTC
NA,NA,TRBJ2-5,TRBV21-1,CASSSRTGPCGPGQETQYF,TGTGCCAGCAGCTCTCGGACAGGGCCTTGTGGACCAGGTCAAGAGACCCAGTACTTC
TRBD2,NA,TRBJ2-5,TRBV11-2,CASSLGRDYMGETQYF,TGTGCCAGCAGCTTAGGGAGGGACTACATGGGGGAGACCCAGTACTTC
TRBD1,NA,TRBJ2-5,TRBV10-2,CASSEFSGGNQETQYF,TGCGCCAGCAGTGAGTTTTCAGGGGGAAACCAAGAGACCCAGTACTTC
TRBD1,NA,TRBJ2-1,TRBV7-7,CASSLGQGKEQFF,TGTGCTAGCAGCTTGGGACAGGGGAAGGAGCAGTTCTTC
NA,NA,TRBJ2-3,TRBV18,CASSSGGEDTQYF,TGTGCCAGCTCTTCCGGAGGAGAAGATACGCAGTATTTT
NA,NA,TRBJ2-5,TRBV9,CASSVERGETQYF,TGTGCCAGCAGCGTAGAAAGGGGGGAGACCCAGTACTTC
NA,NA,TRBJ2-1,TRBV6-2/TRBV6-3,CASSYRRRDIYNEQFF,TGTGCCAGCAGTTACCGAAGGCGGGATATCTACAATGAGCAGTTCTTC
TRBD1,NA,TRBJ2-7,TRBV6-5,CASSSDRGGEQYF,TGTGCCAGCAGCTCCGACAGGGGAGGCGAGCAGTACTTC
NA,few,TRBJ1-2,TRBV7-9,CASTPDTMTSYGYTF,TGTGCCAGCACGCCCGATACAATGACAAGTTATGGCTACACCTTC
NA,NA,TRBJ2-3,TRBV6-5,CASSQGTTDTQYF,TGTGCCAGCAGCCAGGGGACCACAGATACGCAGTATTTT
TRBD2,NA,TRBJ2-1,TRBV7-6,CASSLGLAGATYNEQFF,TGTGCCAGCAGCTTAGGTCTAGCGGGAGCCACCTACAATGAGCAGTTCTTC
TRBD2,NA,TRBJ2-5,TRBV11-2,CASSFSGGGETQYF,TGTGCCAGCAGCTTTAGCGGGGGCGGAGAGACCCAGTACTTC
NA,NA,TRBJ2-1,TRBV20-1,CSASDAGNNEQFF,TGCAGTGCTAGTGACGCGGGGAACAATGAGCAGTTCTTC
NA,NA,TRBJ1-1,TRBV19,CASSIPQGTEAFF,TGTGCCAGTAGTATTCCTCAGGGGACTGAAGCTTTCTTT
NA,few,TRBJ2-5,TRBV19,CASSQDRQQETQYF,TGTGCCAGTAGTCAGGACAGACAACAAGAGACCCAGTACTTC
NA,few,TRBJ1-2,TRBV7-9,CASTQGWSYGYTF,TGTGCCAGCACCCAGGGGTGGAGCTATGGCTACACCTTC
NA,NA,TRBJ2-5,TRBV5-6,CASSSGETQYF,TGTGCCAGCAGCAGCGGAGAGACCCAGTACTTC
TRBD2,NA,TRBJ2-1,TRBV7-2,CASLLAVSYNEQFF,TGTGCCAGCCTGCTAGCGGTCTCCTACAATGAGCAGTTCTTC
NA,NA,TRBJ1-2,TRBV7-9,CASSLPENYGYTF,TGTGCCAGCAGCTTACCAGAAAACTATGGCTACACCTTC
NA,NA,TRBJ2-3,TRBV5-1,CASSLGGSTDTQYF,TGCGCCAGCAGCTTGGGAGGCAGCACAGATACGCAGTATTTT
TRBD2,NA,TRBJ2-7,TRBV27,CASSPGQGLAPVGEQYF,TGTGCCAGCAGTCCGGGGCAGGGACTAGCTCCGGTCGGCGAGCAGTACTTC
NA,NA,TRBJ1-2,TRBV30,CAWSRQAGGYTF,TGTGCCTGGAGCAGACAGGCCGGTGGCTACACCTTC
NA,few,TRBJ2-7,TRBV5-1,CASSNRQASYEQYF,TGCGCCAGCAGCAACCGACAGGCGTCCTACGAGCAGTACTTC
NA,NA,TRBJ1-3,TRBV19,CASSTGDSGNTIYF,TGTGCCAGTAGTACGGGGGACTCTGGAAACACCATATATTTT
TRBD2,NA,TRBJ2-1,TRBV7-7,CASSPIGAGEQFF,TGTGCTAGCAGCCCCATCGGAGCGGGAGAGCAGTTCTTC
NA,few,TRBJ1-6,TRBV4-1,CATGEFPNSPLHF,TGCGCCACCGGGGAGTTCCCTAATTCACCCCTCCACTTT
TRBD1,NA,TRBJ1-4,TRBV5-1,CASRQRGQGATNEKLFF,TGCGCCAGCAGGCAAAGGGGACAGGGTGCAACTAATGAAAAACTGTTTTTT
TRBD1,NA,TRBJ2-7,TRBV6-1,CASSELTGVVGEQYF,TGTGCCAGCAGTGAATTGACAGGGGTGGTGGGGGAGCAGTACTTC
TRBD2,NA,TRBJ2-7,TRBV3-1/TRBV3-2,CASSQPTSGSYEQYF,TGTGCCAGCAGCCAACCAACTAGCGGGAGCTACGAGCAGTACTTC
TRBD1,NA,TRBJ1-2,TRBV9,CASSEDRVNYGYTF,TGTGCCAGCAGCGAAGACAGGGTTAACTATGGCTACACCTTC
NA,NA,TRBJ2-7,TRBV5-5,CASSLAQAYIGEQYF,TGTGCCAGCAGCTTGGCACAGGCCTACATAGGGGAGCAGTACTTC
TRBD1,NA,TRBJ1-1,TRBV29-1,CSVRPTGTNTEAFF,TGCAGCGTTCGCCCGACAGGGACGAACACTGAAGCTTTCTTT
NA,few,TRBJ1-6,TRBV30,CAWSSGYNSPLHF,TGTGCCTGGAGTTCAGGATATAATTCACCCCTCCACTTT
NA,NA,TRBJ1-2,TRBV5-1,CASSLQGDFNYGYTF,TGCGCCAGCAGCTTACAGGGAGATTTTAACTATGGCTACACCTTC
TRBD2,NA,TRBJ2-7,TRBV5-4,CASSSGGAQGYEQYF,TGTGCCAGCAGTTCCGGGGGGGCCCAGGGGTACGAGCAGTACTTC
TRBD1,NA,TRBJ2-2,TRBV7-3,CASSAAGTVPGELFF,TGTGCCAGCAGCGCAGCCGGGACAGTGCCCGGGGAGCTGTTTTTT
NA,NA,TRBJ2-2,TRBV5-1,CASSFVSGVTGELFF,TGCGCCAGCAGCTTCGTGTCAGGGGTCACCGGGGAGCTGTTTTTT
TRBD1,NA,TRBJ2-1,TRBV5-8,CASSLGTGSYNEQFF,TGTGCCAGCAGCTTGGGGACAGGCTCCTACAATGAGCAGTTCTTC
TRBD2,NA,TRBJ2-1,TRBV29-1,CSVDERGFF,TGCAGCGTTGATGAGCGGGGGTTCTTC
TRBD2,NA,TRBJ2-5,TRBV30,CAWSGLAVETQYF,TGTGCCTGGTCCGGACTAGCCGTAGAGACCCAGTACTTC
NA,NA,TRBJ2-3,TRBV15,CATGLTGRTDTQYF,TGTGCCACCGGACTGACAGGACGGACAGATACGCAGTATTTT
NA,NA,TRBJ1-4,TRBV5-1,CASSLPGDEKLFF,TGCGCCAGCAGCTTGCCAGGGGATGAAAAACTGTTTTTT
NA,NA,TRBJ2-7,TRBV9,CASSVEGDSYEQYF,TGTGCCAGCAGCGTAGAGGGGGACTCCTACGAGCAGTACTTC